The clone carrying this T cell receptor (beta chain) is medium-sized by share. Its antigen is still unknown. These data belong to a study of radiation and T cells in renal cell carcinoma. Study-wide findings and caveats: In blood, top tumor clones expanded by 2 weeks, shrinking by 4.

Germline V CDR1 and CDR2: PRHDT, FYEKMQ (reference sequence). CDR3 size: 14 residues. V lost 5 bases and J lost 5; bases outside the gene matches: 6. The time point is: blood 4 weeks post-SBRT, at nephrectomy. Treatment given: 15 Gy SBRT to primary tumor, nephrectomy 4 weeks later. Nephrectomy followed 15 Gy stereotactic body radiation by 4 weeks. Blood was sampled at baseline, 2 weeks and 4 weeks after SBRT. Clear cell pathology was present in this patient's renal cell carcinoma. Clones were sequenced by immunoSEQ multiplex PCR, and TCRdb holds only the in-frame ones, with some missing. Of approximately 31,000 clones in the sample, about 85% are singletons; the top ten hold roughly 30%.

The sample was blood, taken from a patient whose treatment included radiotherapy and nephrectomy. This chain connects TRBV13 to TRBJ2-7; 10 bases match TRBD1. This TCR derives from a man aged 60 to 69 with renal cell carcinoma. The CDR3 nucleotides are TGTGCCAGCAGCCCAGGACAGGGGGACGACGAGCAGTACTTC. It encodes CASSPGQGDDEQYF.